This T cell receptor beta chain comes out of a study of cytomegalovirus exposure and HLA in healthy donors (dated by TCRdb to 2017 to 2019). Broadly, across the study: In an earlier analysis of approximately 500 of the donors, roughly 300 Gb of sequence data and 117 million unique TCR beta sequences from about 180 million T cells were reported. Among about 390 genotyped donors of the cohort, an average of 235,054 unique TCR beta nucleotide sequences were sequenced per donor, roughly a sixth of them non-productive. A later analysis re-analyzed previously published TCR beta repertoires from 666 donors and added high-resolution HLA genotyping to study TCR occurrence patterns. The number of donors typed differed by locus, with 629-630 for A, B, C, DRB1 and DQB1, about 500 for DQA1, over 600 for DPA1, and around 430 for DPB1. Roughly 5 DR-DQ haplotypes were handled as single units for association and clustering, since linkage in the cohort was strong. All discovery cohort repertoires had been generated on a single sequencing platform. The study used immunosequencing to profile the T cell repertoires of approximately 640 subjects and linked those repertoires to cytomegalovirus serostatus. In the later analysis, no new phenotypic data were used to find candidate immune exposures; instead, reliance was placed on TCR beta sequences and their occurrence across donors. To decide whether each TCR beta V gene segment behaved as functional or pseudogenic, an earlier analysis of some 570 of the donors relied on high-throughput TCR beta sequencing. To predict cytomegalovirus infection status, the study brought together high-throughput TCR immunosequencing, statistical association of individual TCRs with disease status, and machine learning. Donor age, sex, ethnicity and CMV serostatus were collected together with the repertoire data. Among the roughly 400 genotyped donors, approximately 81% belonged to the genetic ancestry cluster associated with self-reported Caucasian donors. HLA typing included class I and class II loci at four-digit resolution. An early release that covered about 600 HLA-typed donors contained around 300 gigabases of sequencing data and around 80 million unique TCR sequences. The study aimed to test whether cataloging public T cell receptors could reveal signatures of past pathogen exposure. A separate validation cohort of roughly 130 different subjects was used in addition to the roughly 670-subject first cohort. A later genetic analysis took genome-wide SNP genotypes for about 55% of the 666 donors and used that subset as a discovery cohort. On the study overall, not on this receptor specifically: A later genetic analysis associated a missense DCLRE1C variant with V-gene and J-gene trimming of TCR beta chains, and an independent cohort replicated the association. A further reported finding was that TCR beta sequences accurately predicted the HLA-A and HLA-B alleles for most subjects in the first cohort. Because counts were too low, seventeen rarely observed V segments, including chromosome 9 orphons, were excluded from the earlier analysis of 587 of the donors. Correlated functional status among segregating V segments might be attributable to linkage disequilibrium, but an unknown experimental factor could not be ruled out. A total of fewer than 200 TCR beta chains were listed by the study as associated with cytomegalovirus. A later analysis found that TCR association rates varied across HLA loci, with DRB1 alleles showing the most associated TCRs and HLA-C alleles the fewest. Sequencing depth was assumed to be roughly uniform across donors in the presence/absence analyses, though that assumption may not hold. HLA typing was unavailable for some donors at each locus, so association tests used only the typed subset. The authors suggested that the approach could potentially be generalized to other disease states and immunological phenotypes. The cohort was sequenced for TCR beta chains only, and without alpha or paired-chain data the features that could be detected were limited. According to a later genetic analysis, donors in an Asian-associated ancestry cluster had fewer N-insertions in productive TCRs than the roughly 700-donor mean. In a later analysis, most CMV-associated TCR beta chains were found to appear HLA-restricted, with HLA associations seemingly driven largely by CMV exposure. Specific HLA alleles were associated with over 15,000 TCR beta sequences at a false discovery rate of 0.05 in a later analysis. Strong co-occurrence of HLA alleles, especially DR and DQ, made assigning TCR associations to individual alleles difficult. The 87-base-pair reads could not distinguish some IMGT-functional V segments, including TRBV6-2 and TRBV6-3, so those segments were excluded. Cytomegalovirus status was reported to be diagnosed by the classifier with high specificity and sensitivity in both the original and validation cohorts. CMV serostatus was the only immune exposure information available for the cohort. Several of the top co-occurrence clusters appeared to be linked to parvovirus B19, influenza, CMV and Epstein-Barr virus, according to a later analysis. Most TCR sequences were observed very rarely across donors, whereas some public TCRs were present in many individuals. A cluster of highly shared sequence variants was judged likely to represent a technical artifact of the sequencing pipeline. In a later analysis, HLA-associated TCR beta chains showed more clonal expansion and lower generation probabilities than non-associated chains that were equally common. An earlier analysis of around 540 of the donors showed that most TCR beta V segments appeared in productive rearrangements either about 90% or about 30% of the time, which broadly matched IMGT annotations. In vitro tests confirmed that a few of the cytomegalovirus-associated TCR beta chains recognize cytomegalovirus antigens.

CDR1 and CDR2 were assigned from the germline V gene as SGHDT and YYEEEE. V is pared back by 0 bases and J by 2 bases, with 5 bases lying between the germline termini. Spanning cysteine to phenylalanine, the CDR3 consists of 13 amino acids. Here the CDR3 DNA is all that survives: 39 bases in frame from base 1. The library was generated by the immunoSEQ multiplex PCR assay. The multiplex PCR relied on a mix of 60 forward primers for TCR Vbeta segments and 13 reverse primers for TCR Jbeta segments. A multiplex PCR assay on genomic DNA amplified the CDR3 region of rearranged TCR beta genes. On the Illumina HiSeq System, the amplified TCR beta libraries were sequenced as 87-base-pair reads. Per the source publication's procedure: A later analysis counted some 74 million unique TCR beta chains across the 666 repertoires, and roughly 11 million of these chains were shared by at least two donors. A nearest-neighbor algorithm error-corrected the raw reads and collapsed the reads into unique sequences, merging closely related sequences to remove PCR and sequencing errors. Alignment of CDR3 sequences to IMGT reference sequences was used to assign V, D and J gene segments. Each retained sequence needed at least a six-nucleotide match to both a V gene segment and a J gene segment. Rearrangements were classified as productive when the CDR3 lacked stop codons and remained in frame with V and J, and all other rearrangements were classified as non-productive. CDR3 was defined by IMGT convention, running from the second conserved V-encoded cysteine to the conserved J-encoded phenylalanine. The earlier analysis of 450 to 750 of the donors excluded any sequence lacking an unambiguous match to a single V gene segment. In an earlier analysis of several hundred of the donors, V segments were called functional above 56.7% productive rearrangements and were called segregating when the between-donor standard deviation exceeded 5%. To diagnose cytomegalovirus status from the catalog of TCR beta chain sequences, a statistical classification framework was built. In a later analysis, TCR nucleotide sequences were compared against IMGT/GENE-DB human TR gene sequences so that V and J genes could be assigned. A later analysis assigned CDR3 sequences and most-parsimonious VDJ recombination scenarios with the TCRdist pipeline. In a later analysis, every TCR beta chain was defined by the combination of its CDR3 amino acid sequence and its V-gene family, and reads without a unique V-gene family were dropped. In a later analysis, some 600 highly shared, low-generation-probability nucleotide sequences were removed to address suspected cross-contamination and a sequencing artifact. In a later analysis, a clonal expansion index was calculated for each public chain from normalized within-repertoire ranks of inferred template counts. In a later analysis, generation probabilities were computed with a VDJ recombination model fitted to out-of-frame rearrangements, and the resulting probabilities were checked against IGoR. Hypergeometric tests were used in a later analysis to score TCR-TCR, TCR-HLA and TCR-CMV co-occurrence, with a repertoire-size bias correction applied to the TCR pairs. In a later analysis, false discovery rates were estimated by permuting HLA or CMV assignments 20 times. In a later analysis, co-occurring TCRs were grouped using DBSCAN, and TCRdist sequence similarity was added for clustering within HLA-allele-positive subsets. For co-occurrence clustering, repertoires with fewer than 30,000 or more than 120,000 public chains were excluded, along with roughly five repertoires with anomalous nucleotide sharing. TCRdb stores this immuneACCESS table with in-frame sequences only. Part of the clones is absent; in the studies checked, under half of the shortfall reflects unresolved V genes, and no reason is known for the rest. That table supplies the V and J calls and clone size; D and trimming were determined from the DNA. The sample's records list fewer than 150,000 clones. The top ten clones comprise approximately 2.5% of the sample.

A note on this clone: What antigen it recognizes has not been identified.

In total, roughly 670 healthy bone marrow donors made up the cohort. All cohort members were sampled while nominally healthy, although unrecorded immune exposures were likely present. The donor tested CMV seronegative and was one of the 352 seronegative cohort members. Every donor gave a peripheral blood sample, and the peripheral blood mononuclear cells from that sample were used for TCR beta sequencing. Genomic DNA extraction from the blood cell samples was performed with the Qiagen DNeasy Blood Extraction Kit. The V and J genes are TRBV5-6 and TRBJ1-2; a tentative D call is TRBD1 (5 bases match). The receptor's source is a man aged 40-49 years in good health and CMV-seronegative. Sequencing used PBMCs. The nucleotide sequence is TGTGCCAGCAGCTTGGGGGGCAACTATGGCTACACCTTC. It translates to CASSLGGNYGYTF.